This is a list of T cell receptor beta chains from one sample in a study of CD8+CD57+ T cells in acquired aplastic anemia. MiXCR, run by TCRdb on the reads, gives a single entry per CDR3 protein. Of 200,000 to 250,000 distinct CDR3 sequences listed, roughly 33% are singletons. What was sequenced was sorted CD4+, CD8+, or CD8+CD57+ T cells (not recorded which) from PBMCs. These receptors all stem from a human donor in good health, serving as a control. Each CDR3 is given with its conserved first and last residue. D genes are given only for firm matches. Clone size is shown for a subset of rows, as once, few, many or a class of expanded clone.

J gene: TRBJ1-4
D gene: TRBD1
V gene: TRBV19
clone size: many
CDR3 DNA: TGTGCCAGTCACTCAGGGGGCAAACTGTTTTTT
CDR3 protein: CASHSGGKLFF

J gene: TRBJ2-2
D gene: NA
V gene: TRBV19
clone size: NA
CDR3 DNA: TGTGCCAGTAGTACGAAAGGGGAGCTGTTTTTT
CDR3 protein: CASSTKGELFF

J gene: TRBJ1-2
D gene: TRBD1
V gene: TRBV19
clone size: many
CDR3 DNA: TGTGCCAGTAGTACAGGACAGGAGAATAACTATGGCTACACCTTC
CDR3 protein: CASSTGQENNYGYTF

J gene: TRBJ1-5
D gene: TRBD1
V gene: TRBV6-5
clone size: NA
CDR3 DNA: TGTGCCAGCCGCTACGGGACAGGGGAGGGACAGCCCCAGCATTTT
CDR3 protein: CASRYGTGEGQPQHF

J gene: TRBJ2-7
D gene: TRBD1
V gene: TRBV7-2
clone size: few
CDR3 DNA: TGTGCCAGCAGCCGGACAGGGATAGGCGAGCAGTACTTC
CDR3 protein: CASSRTGIGEQYF

J gene: TRBJ2-7
D gene: NA
V gene: TRBV20-1
clone size: many
CDR3 DNA: TGCAGTACCTCACCACCGGGCTTTGGCTACGAGCAGTACTTC
CDR3 protein: CSTSPPGFGYEQYF

J gene: TRBJ1-5
D gene: NA
V gene: TRBV5-1
clone size: many
CDR3 DNA: TGCGCCAGCAGCTTGGTAGCCGGGAGCAATCAGCCCCAGCATTTT
CDR3 protein: CASSLVAGSNQPQHF

J gene: TRBJ2-3
D gene: NA
V gene: TRBV19
clone size: many
CDR3 DNA: TGTGCCTCCAAGAATCGGGGGGCTAGCACAGATACGCAGTATTTT
CDR3 protein: CASKNRGASTDTQYF

J gene: TRBJ2-7
D gene: NA
V gene: TRBV11-2
clone size: many
CDR3 DNA: TGTGCCAGCAGCTTAATGAGGGGTCCCCCCTACGAGCAGTACTTC
CDR3 protein: CASSLMRGPPYEQYF

J gene: TRBJ1-2
D gene: NA
V gene: TRBV24-1
clone size: NA
CDR3 DNA: TGTGCCACCAGTGATTCCGGTAGGCAGGTCTATGGCTACACCTTC
CDR3 protein: CATSDSGRQVYGYTF

J gene: TRBJ1-1
D gene: NA
V gene: TRBV25-1
clone size: once
CDR3 DNA: TGTGCCAGGTATACAGGGATGAACACTGAAGCCCTCTTT
CDR3 protein: CARYTGMNTEALF

J gene: TRBJ1-2
D gene: NA
V gene: TRBV5-8
clone size: many
CDR3 DNA: TGTGCCAGCAGCTTGGCGGCAGACGCTAACTATGGCTACACCTTC
CDR3 protein: CASSLAADANYGYTF

J gene: TRBJ1-3
D gene: NA
V gene: TRBV29-1
clone size: many
CDR3 DNA: TGCAGCGCCCAGGGTTTGGCTGGAAACACCATATATTTT
CDR3 protein: CSAQGLAGNTIYF

J gene: TRBJ2-7
D gene: NA
V gene: TRBV5-8
clone size: NA
CDR3 DNA: TGTGCCAGCAGCCTCCGGGGCATTGCCTACGAGCAGTACTTC
CDR3 protein: CASSLRGIAYEQYF

J gene: TRBJ2-7
D gene: NA
V gene: TRBV15
clone size: few
CDR3 DNA: TGTGCCACCAGCAGAGGTAGGGATTACGAGCAGTACTTC
CDR3 protein: CATSRGRDYEQYF

J gene: TRBJ1-2
D gene: TRBD1
V gene: TRBV5-1
clone size: NA
CDR3 DNA: TGCGCCAGCAGCTTGGACAGGGGGGATGGCTATGGCTACACCTTC
CDR3 protein: CASSLDRGDGYGYTF

J gene: TRBJ1-1
D gene: TRBD1
V gene: TRBV10-3
clone size: once
CDR3 DNA: TGTGCCATCAGTGGGGCCGGACAGGCTACCCTGAACACTGAAGCTTTCTTT
CDR3 protein: CAISGAGQATLNTEAFF

J gene: TRBJ1-5
D gene: NA
V gene: TRBV12-3/TRBV12-4
clone size: NA
CDR3 DNA: TGTGCCAGCAGTTGGGAGGGGAAGGGGCCCCAGCATTTT
CDR3 protein: CASSWEGKGPQHF

J gene: TRBJ2-7
D gene: NA
V gene: TRBV2
clone size: once
CDR3 DNA: TGTGCCAGAAAGGGGTTAACACTACGTACCTACGAGCAGTACTTC
CDR3 protein: CARKGLTLRTYEQYF

J gene: TRBJ1-5
D gene: TRBD1
V gene: TRBV10-2
clone size: NA
CDR3 DNA: TGCGCCAGCAGTTATTCAAGACAGGGGGCGCGTGTGGATCAGCCCCAGCATTTT
CDR3 protein: CASSYSRQGARVDQPQHF

J gene: TRBJ1-2
D gene: TRBD1
V gene: TRBV3-1
clone size: many
CDR3 DNA: TGTGCCAGCAGGCCGGGACAGGGGGCGCGAGGCTACACCTTC
CDR3 protein: CASRPGQGARGYTF

J gene: TRBJ1-1
D gene: NA
V gene: TRBV5-1
clone size: few
CDR3 DNA: TGCGCCAGCAGCACCCAAACCCAGGGCACTGAAGCTTTCTTT
CDR3 protein: CASSTQTQGTEAFF

J gene: TRBJ2-1
D gene: TRBD2
V gene: TRBV24-1
clone size: many
CDR3 DNA: TGTGCCACCAGTGAACCCCAGGGCGGGGGGGAGGGCCATGAGCAGTTCTTC
CDR3 protein: CATSEPQGGGEGHEQFF

J gene: TRBJ1-1
D gene: NA
V gene: TRBV20-1
clone size: many
CDR3 DNA: TGCAGTGCTAGTTTAAAGAACACTGAAGCTTTCTTT
CDR3 protein: CSASLKNTEAFF

J gene: TRBJ1-2
D gene: NA
V gene: TRBV6-4
clone size: few
CDR3 DNA: TGTGCCAGCAGACCGGGCCCTGAGCCTTATGGCTACACCTTC
CDR3 protein: CASRPGPEPYGYTF

J gene: TRBJ2-5
D gene: NA
V gene: TRBV20-1
clone size: NA
CDR3 DNA: TGCAGTGCCGGTCGACAGATAGAAGAGACCCAGTACTTC
CDR3 protein: CSAGRQIEETQYF

J gene: TRBJ1-2
D gene: TRBD1
V gene: TRBV20-1
clone size: many
CDR3 DNA: TGCAGTGCTAGAGATCAGGGGGAGTACGGCTACACCTTC
CDR3 protein: CSARDQGEYGYTF

J gene: TRBJ1-1
D gene: NA
V gene: TRBV19
clone size: NA
CDR3 DNA: TGTGCCAGTCAGCCCTCGAACCAGGGGCGGGAGGCTTTCTTT
CDR3 protein: CASQPSNQGREAFF

J gene: TRBJ2-1
D gene: NA
V gene: TRBV11-2
clone size: few
CDR3 DNA: TGTGCCAGCAGCGGGGGTCAGTATACCCTCAATGAGCAGTTCTTC
CDR3 protein: CASSGGQYTLNEQFF

J gene: TRBJ2-3
D gene: TRBD2
V gene: TRBV20-1
clone size: NA
CDR3 DNA: TGCAGTGCTGTACTAGCGGGGGGTTACACAGATACGCAGTATTTT
CDR3 protein: CSAVLAGGYTDTQYF

J gene: TRBJ1-2
D gene: TRBD1
V gene: TRBV29-1
clone size: NA
CDR3 DNA: TGCAGCGTTGGATCGGGACAGGAAACCTATGGCTACACCTTC
CDR3 protein: CSVGSGQETYGYTF

J gene: TRBJ1-2
D gene: NA
V gene: TRBV20-1
clone size: many
CDR3 DNA: TGCAGTGCTCCGTCAGTTAACTATGGCTACACCTTC
CDR3 protein: CSAPSVNYGYTF

J gene: TRBJ1-6
D gene: NA
V gene: TRBV30
clone size: few
CDR3 DNA: TGTGCCTGGAGCCCGACGACAGGATTAATTAATTCACCCCTCCACTTT
CDR3 protein: CAWSPTTGLINSPLHF

J gene: TRBJ1-3
D gene: NA
V gene: TRBV7-6
clone size: many
CDR3 DNA: TGTGCCAGCAGCCCGGACAATGCCGGAAACACCATATATTTT
CDR3 protein: CASSPDNAGNTIYF

J gene: TRBJ2-1
D gene: NA
V gene: TRBV12-3/TRBV12-4
clone size: many
CDR3 DNA: TGTGCCAGCAGTCCCCCAAGTGGCAATGAGCAGTTCTTC
CDR3 protein: CASSPPSGNEQFF

J gene: TRBJ1-2
D gene: NA
V gene: TRBV3-1
clone size: few
CDR3 DNA: TGTGCCAGCAGCCAAGATTTTGTCAGCCTCGTGGGTGGCTACACCTTC
CDR3 protein: CASSQDFVSLVGGYTF

J gene: TRBJ2-2
D gene: TRBD2
V gene: TRBV10-1
clone size: many
CDR3 DNA: TGCGCCAGCAGTGAGCTAGCGGGGGGTGCCGGGGAGCTGTTTTTT
CDR3 protein: CASSELAGGAGELFF

J gene: TRBJ2-3
D gene: TRBD2
V gene: TRBV24-1
clone size: NA
CDR3 DNA: TGTGCCACCAGTGATTTGTTAGCGGGAGGCACAGATACGCAGTATTTT
CDR3 protein: CATSDLLAGGTDTQYF

J gene: TRBJ2-7
D gene: NA
V gene: TRBV7-8
clone size: many
CDR3 DNA: TGTGCCAGCAGCTACTTCAACGAGCAGTACTTC
CDR3 protein: CASSYFNEQYF

J gene: TRBJ1-1
D gene: NA
V gene: TRBV2
clone size: many
CDR3 DNA: TGTGCCAGCAGTGATAGAGGGACGGGGACCGAAGCTTTCTTT
CDR3 protein: CASSDRGTGTEAFF

J gene: TRBJ1-1
D gene: NA
V gene: TRBV25-1
clone size: NA
CDR3 DNA: TGTGCCAGCAGTCCCTGGGGGGGCACTGAAGCTTTCTTT
CDR3 protein: CASSPWGGTEAFF

J gene: TRBJ2-3
D gene: NA
V gene: TRBV5-1
clone size: once
CDR3 DNA: TGCGTCAGCAGCTGGACCAGCACAGATACGCAGTATTTT
CDR3 protein: CVSSWTSTDTQYF

J gene: TRBJ2-7
D gene: TRBD2
V gene: TRBV2
clone size: NA
CDR3 DNA: TGTGCCAGCAGTGAAGCAACGGGAGGGTACTACGAGCAGTACTTC
CDR3 protein: CASSEATGGYYEQYF

J gene: TRBJ1-1
D gene: NA
V gene: TRBV25-1
clone size: many
CDR3 DNA: TGTGCCAGCAGTGATTCTTATCAGGAATTGAACACTGAAGCTTTCTTT
CDR3 protein: CASSDSYQELNTEAFF

J gene: TRBJ1-6
D gene: TRBD1
V gene: TRBV30
clone size: many
CDR3 DNA: TGTGCCTGGGACAGGGGGCACTCCAATTCACCCCTCCACTTT
CDR3 protein: CAWDRGHSNSPLHF

J gene: TRBJ1-5
D gene: NA
V gene: TRBV19
clone size: many
CDR3 DNA: TGTGCCAGTAGTATCGACCACGACTGGTATCAGCCCCAGCATTTT
CDR3 protein: CASSIDHDWYQPQHF

J gene: TRBJ2-1
D gene: TRBD1
V gene: TRBV2
clone size: many
CDR3 DNA: TGTGCCAGCAGGGGACAGGGAGATTTGTTACGCCCCCGGGATGAGCAGTTCTTC
CDR3 protein: CASRGQGDLLRPRDEQFF

J gene: TRBJ2-7
D gene: NA
V gene: TRBV27
clone size: NA
CDR3 DNA: TGTGCCAGCAGCATAGACACGGGGGTCTCCTACGAGCAGTACTTC
CDR3 protein: CASSIDTGVSYEQYF

J gene: TRBJ2-5
D gene: TRBD1
V gene: TRBV20-1
clone size: many
CDR3 DNA: TGCAGCGGGACAGTGAATCAAGAGACCCAGTACTTC
CDR3 protein: CSGTVNQETQYF

J gene: TRBJ2-5
D gene: NA
V gene: TRBV24-1
clone size: many
CDR3 DNA: TGTGCCACCAGTGATCCCGGGCGGGCGGGGGAGACCCAGTACTTC
CDR3 protein: CATSDPGRAGETQYF

J gene: TRBJ1-2
D gene: NA
V gene: TRBV14
clone size: NA
CDR3 DNA: TGTGCCAGCAGCCCAAGCGGATATGGCTACACCTTC
CDR3 protein: CASSPSGYGYTF

J gene: TRBJ1-6
D gene: NA
V gene: TRBV2
clone size: many
CDR3 DNA: TGTGCCAGCAGTGAATGGGAGACAGGATATTCACCCCTCCACTTT
CDR3 protein: CASSEWETGYSPLHF

J gene: TRBJ1-2
D gene: TRBD1
V gene: TRBV2
clone size: NA
CDR3 DNA: TGTGCCAGCAGTCGGGATCAGGGGGCAGGTTATGGCTACACCTTC
CDR3 protein: CASSRDQGAGYGYTF

J gene: TRBJ2-5
D gene: TRBD2
V gene: TRBV20-1
clone size: NA
CDR3 DNA: TGCAGTGCCCAAGGACCGGGGGAGGGGCCCCAAGAGACCCAGCACTTC
CDR3 protein: CSAQGPGEGPQETQHF

J gene: TRBJ2-1
D gene: NA
V gene: TRBV2
clone size: many
CDR3 DNA: TGTGCCAGCAGTGTGACGGGACCCGCCTACAATGAGCAGTTCTTC
CDR3 protein: CASSVTGPAYNEQFF

J gene: TRBJ2-1
D gene: TRBD2
V gene: TRBV9
clone size: few
CDR3 DNA: TGTGCCAGCAGCGACGGGACTAGCGAAAACAATGAGCAGTTCTTC
CDR3 protein: CASSDGTSENNEQFF